What follows are 11 T cell receptor beta chains derived from one specimen sequenced in a study of technical replicates of blood from a few donors (dated by TCRdb to about 2017). Receptor libraries were prepared by the immunoSEQ multiplex PCR assay. This is the immuneACCESS table as TCRdb keeps it, with only in-frame sequences that have V and J called. A part of the clones is gone; compared with another copy, unresolved V genes explain less than half, and the rest is unexplained. Across this sample there are some 70,000 clones, with 95% to 98% seen only once. The ten largest clones take up about 0.3% of the sample. The sample taken for sequencing was T cells isolated from PBMCs. The receptors originated from a human donor in good health.

This chain connects TRBV2 to TRBJ2-1, with a possible D match to TRBD1 (6 bases). The V and J ends lost 5 bases and 5 bases respectively, with 10 bases between them. The CDR3 runs to 13 residues. Germline values: CDR1 SNHLY, CDR2 FYNNEI. The CDR3 nucleotides are TGTGCCAGCAGTCCGGACAGCCACAATGAGCAGTTCTTC. It codes for CASSPDSHNEQFF.

The chain links TRBV6-5 to TRBJ2-5, with D perhaps TRBD2 (5 bases). The V gene lost 5 bases and the J gene lost 0 bases, with 10 bases spanning the gap. The germline V gene has CDR1 MNHEY and CDR2 SVGAGI. This CDR3 spans 14 amino acids. The DNA for the CDR3 is TGTGCCAGCAGTGGGGAGCTGTACCAAGAGACCCAGTACTTC. This gives the protein CASSGELYQETQYF.

The chain couples TRBV6-6 to TRBJ1-1; D remains ambiguous. V was shortened by 6 bases and J by 1 base, with 3 bases between the two germline ends. Germline V lookup: CDR1 MNHNY, CDR2 SVGAGI (reference sequence). This CDR3 spans 11 amino acids. CDR3 sequence: CASSRNTEAFF. The CDR3 coding sequence is TGTGCCAGCAGCCGGAACACTGAAGCTTTCTTT.

The rearrangement uses TRBV11-2 and TRBJ2-7; D is undetermined. This CDR3 has 12 residues. V was pared by 5 bases and J by 3 bases, with 8 bases between. The germline V gene encodes CDR1 SGHAT and CDR2 FQNNGV. The CDR3 here is CASSLKNYEQYF. DNA for the CDR3: TGTGCCAGCAGCCTAAAAAACTACGAGCAGTACTTC. The whole variable domain, filled in from reference TRBV11-2 and TRBJ2-7, reads EAGVAQSPRYKIIEKRQSVAFWCNPISGHATLYWYQQILGQGPKLLIQFQNNGVVDDSQLPKDRFSAERLKGVDSTLKIQPAKLEDSAVYLCASSLKNYEQYFGPGTRLTVT.

The chain uses TRBV18 and TRBJ2-5; possible D gene TRBD1, 5 bases. The V end lost 2 bases, the J end lost 4 bases, and 20 bases lay between the germline ends. The CDR3 covers 17 residues. CDR1 and CDR2 from the germline V gene are KGHSH and LQKENI. For the CDR3, the DNA is TGTGCCAGCTCACCAAGACAACAGGTAGACTTGATAGAGACCCAGTACTTC. Its protein product is CASSPRQQVDLIETQYF.

The gene calls are TRBV2 and TRBJ2-3; 8 bases align to TRBD2. The V and J ends lost 7 bases and 6 bases, in that order; junction bases with no gene match: 12. CDR3 size: 15 residues. The germline gives CDR1 SNHLY, CDR2 FYNNEI. CDR3: CASTQLAGGTDTQYF. CDR3 bases: TGTGCCAGCACCCAACTCGCGGGAGGAACCGATACGCAGTATTTT.

J is TRBJ2-7 and V is TRBV7-3; the match to TRBD1 covers 9 bases. This CDR3 comprises 14 residues. Trimming removed 3 bases from V and 4 bases from J; junction bases left unmatched: 4. From germline, CDR1 is SGHTA and CDR2 FQGTGA. CDR3 protein: CASSFGQGPYEQYF. DNA of the CDR3: TGTGCCAGCAGCTTCGGACAGGGGCCTTACGAGCAGTACTTC.

The rearrangement joins TRBV2 to TRBJ2-1; TRBD2 might be the D (5 bases). CDR3 length: 15 amino acids. Germline V CDR1 and CDR2: SNHLY, FYNNEI. Trimming left V 4 bases short and J 5 bases short, with 15 bases between. DNA of the CDR3: TGTGCCAGCAGTGTAAATAGCGAACCTAACAATGAGCAGTTCTTC. Translating gives CASSVNSEPNNEQFF. The whole variable domain, remainder taken from reference TRBV2 and TRBJ2-1, is EPEVTQTPSHQVTQMGQEVILRCVPISNHLYFYWYRQILGQKVEFLVSFYNNEISEKSEIFDDQFSVERPDGSNFTLKIRSTKLEDSAMYFCASSVNSEPNNEQFFGPGTRLTVL.

CDR3 in DNA: TGTGCCAGCAGCGTACACCCCGGGACAGGGGGCTCAGCTGGGGCCAACGTCCTGACTTTC. Residues: CASSVHPGTGGSAGANVLTF. The chain uses TRBV9 and TRBJ2-6; 12 bases are shared with TRBD1. Per the germline V gene, CDR1 is SGDLS and CDR2 is YYNGEE. V gave up 1 base and J gave up 2 bases; unmatched junction bases: 10. The CDR3 has 20 amino acids. The variable domain in full, with the rest retrieved from reference TRBV9 and TRBJ2-6, is DSGVTQTPKHLITATGQRVTLRCSPRSGDLSVYWYQQSLDQGLQFLIQYYNGEERAKGNILERFSAQQFPDLHSELNLSSLELGDSALYFCASSVHPGTGGSAGANVLTFGAGSRLTVL.

This rearrangement joins TRBV10-3 to TRBJ2-7; the D is unclear. Trimming shortened V by 6 bases and J by 4 bases, and 10 bases separated the two germline ends. This CDR3 has 12 residues. Germline V gene lookup returns CDR1 ENHRY and CDR2 SYGVKD. This chain's CDR3 is CAIRAGPYEQYF. The DNA of the CDR3 is TGTGCCATCAGGGCTGGGCCATACGAGCAGTACTTC.

This sequence joins TRBV12-5 and TRBJ1-1; tentatively, D is TRBD1 (5 bases). Germline loops: CDR1 LGHNT, CDR2 FRNRAP. The CDR3 has 14 residues. Trimming shortened V by 1 base and J by 2 bases, and 8 bases separated the two germline ends. The DNA of the CDR3 is TGTGCTAGTGGTTTGGGCGGGACCAACACTGAAGCTTTCTTT. It is translated as CASGLGGTNTEAFF.